This paragraph reports one TCR beta chain. Antigen unknown. Libraries were prepared by immunoSEQ multiplex PCR; TCRdb keeps only in-frame clonotypes and omits some of them. The sample records around 30,000 clones, 90% to 95% being singletons. The germline V gene encodes CDR1 SGHRS and CDR2 YFSETQ. CDR3 length: 16 residues. Trimming pared 4 bases from V and 7 bases from J, leaving 18 bases between. The data were obtained in a study of regulatory and conventional T cells in RAG deficiency. Findings and caveats of the study: Patient subsets had shorter CDR3s; Omenn Treg-Tconv overlap exceeded 90%. Omenn CD25-high CD127-low cells may be activated cells, not true Tregs. Shannon entropy was markedly lower and Simpson indices higher in RAG-deficient patients than control T-cell subsets.

Genomic DNA came from blood conventional CD4+ T cells gated CD25-low CD127-high. This sample was shared with a second study, whose subject was regulatory T cells. From that paper: Primers: 52 TRBV forward and 13 TRBJ reverse. Patient repertoires had restricted TRB V-J pairs and skewed V and J usage, most in Tregs.

Sequencing was carried out using CD25- CD4+ T cells sorted from blood. The receptor was derived from a human donor in good health. The chain couples TRBV5-1 to TRBJ1-6; D not certain. Written as DNA, the CDR3 is TGCGCCAGCAGCACGGATGGAGGAAGACAAAATTCACCCCTCCACTTT. As protein: CASSTDGGRQNSPLHF.